These 17 T cell receptor beta chains were sequenced from one sample in a study of CD8 T cells in Susac syndrome. Random-hexamer reverse transcription was applied to about 0.45 to 1 ug RNA. TCRdb re-called the immunoSEQ multiplex PCR reads through MiXCR, storing one row per CDR3 protein. This sample yields some 210,000 distinct CDR3 sequences, of which about 94% are seen a single time; 0.15% to 0.2% belongs to the top ten. The material sequenced was CD4+ T cells from PBMCs. These TCRs come from a human donor with Susac syndrome.

The chain uses TRBV4-3 and TRBJ1-6; D remains ambiguous. Trimming removed 4 bases at V and 7 bases at J, with 14 bases between. Germline loops: CDR1 LGHNA, CDR2 YSLEER. This CDR3 region has 15 residues. Here the CDR3 DNA reads TGCGCCAGCAGCCCCGAGCCAGACCCGAATTCACCCCTCCACTTT. It encodes CASSPEPDPNSPLHF.

This clonotype was recorded only once. The chain joins TRBV20-1 to TRBJ2-7; D could derive from TRBD1 or TRBD2 (5 bases each). Per germline, CDR1 DFQATT and CDR2 SNEGSKA (reference sequence). Trimming cost V 0 bases and J 3 bases, with 12 bases left between them. CDR3 length: 14 residues. The CDR3 reads CSAREGRGGYEQYF. DNA for the CDR3: TGCAGTGCTAGAGAGGGTCGGGGCGGCTACGAGCAGTACTTC.

The chain recombines TRBV3-1 with TRBJ1-1; D is perhaps TRBD1 (5 bases). V dropped 0 bases and J dropped 10 bases, with 18 bases sitting between them. There are 15 residues in the CDR3. Germline assignment: CDR1 LGHDT and CDR2 YNNKEL (reference sequence). CDR3 sequence reads: CASSQERRGARGAFF. DNA of the CDR3: TGTGCCAGCAGCCAAGAAAGGAGAGGGGCTCGAGGAGCTTTCTTT.

J is TRBJ1-5 and V is TRBV15; maybe TRBD1 (5 bases). The germline V and J ends were trimmed by 3 bases and 4 bases, with 10 bases remaining between them. Germline assignment: CDR1 LNHNV and CDR2 YYDKDF (reference sequence). The CDR3 has 14 residues. Here the CDR3 reads CATSRTAWNQPQHF. CDR3 DNA: TGTGCCACCAGCAGGACAGCTTGGAATCAGCCCCAGCATTTT.

CDR3 sequence: CASSLDGWAEQYF. The CDR3 nucleotides are TGTGCCAGCAGCTTAGATGGGTGGGCCGAGCAGTACTTC. This chain links TRBV11-3 with TRBJ2-7, with D hard to call. The CDR3 totals 13 residues. The germline V gene encodes CDR1 SGHNT and CDR2 YENEEA. The germline V and J ends were trimmed by 0 bases and 6 bases, with 9 bases remaining between them.

V and J are TRBV5-1 and TRBJ2-7, with D tentatively TRBD1 (6 bases). The CDR3 runs 13 residues. V lost 4 bases and J lost 2, with 10 bases in between. Germline V CDR1 and CDR2: SGHRS, YFSETQ. In DNA form, the CDR3 reads TGCGCCAGCAGCCAAGGGACACCCTACGAGCAGTACTTC. Protein sequence: CASSQGTPYEQYF.

The sample holds a few counts of this clonotype. J is TRBJ2-5 and V is TRBV4-3; 7 bases agree with TRBD2. Per the germline V gene, CDR1 is LGHNA and CDR2 is YSLEER. J lost 5 bases, V lost 4 bases, and 4 bases had no gene match. The CDR3 covers 13 residues. The CDR3 DNA is TGCGCCAGCAGCCGGACTAGGGAGGAGACCCAGTACTTC. Its protein product is CASSRTREETQYF.

This clonotype was seen only once. This rearrangement joins TRBV29-1 to TRBJ1-2; TRBD1 agrees at 7 bases. Germline V gene lookup returns CDR1 SQVTM and CDR2 ANQGSEA. This CDR3 spans 12 amino acids. Trimming removed 6 bases from V and 5 bases from J; junction bases left unmatched: 6. The CDR3 loop is CSVLTGSYGYTF. The DNA of the CDR3 is TGCAGCGTGCTGACAGGGTCTTATGGCTACACCTTC.

The gene calls are TRBV5-4 and TRBJ1-1, with D perhaps matching TRBD1 (5 bases). This CDR3 region has 13 residues. Trimming shortened V by 3 bases and J by 0 bases, and 6 bases separated the two germline ends. CDR1 and CDR2 from the germline V gene are SGHNT and YYREEE (reference sequence). Here the CDR3 reads CASSSTVNTEAFF. CDR3 coding DNA: TGTGCCAGCAGCTCGACAGTGAACACTGAAGCTTTCTTT.

The chain recombines TRBV3-1 with TRBJ2-2, with unresolved D. The V and J ends lost 0 bases and 9 bases respectively, with 8 bases between them. The CDR3 sequence is 13 residues long. In germline, CDR1 is LGHDT, CDR2 YNNKEL (reference sequence). The CDR3 loop is CASSQEERRELFF. CDR3 nucleotide sequence: TGTGCCAGCAGCCAAGAAGAGCGCCGGGAGCTGTTTTTT.

The genes are TRBV29-1 and TRBJ2-3; the D call may be TRBD1 or TRBD2 (5 bases each). The germline V gene encodes CDR1 SQVTM and CDR2 ANQGSEA. Between the trimmed V and J ends, which lost 6 bases and 3 bases, there was a span of 16 bases. The CDR3 consists of 14 residues. This CDR3 is CSVLGPRGTDTQYF. For the CDR3, the DNA is TGCAGCGTCTTGGGACCCCGAGGGACAGATACGCAGTATTTT.

The V call is TRBV7-9, the J call TRBJ1-2; 8 bases are shared with TRBD1. Germline CDR1 SEHNR, CDR2 FQNEAQ (reference sequence). This CDR3 region has 15 residues. J gave up 7 bases and V 5 bases, and 12 bases lay outside the gene matches. DNA of the CDR3: TGTGCCAGCAGCGTCGCGGCGCAGGGGGCGATTGGCTACACCTTC. It specifies CASSVAAQGAIGYTF.

The chain combines TRBV20-1 with TRBJ1-2; D is unclear. V was trimmed by 3 bases and J by 4 bases, leaving 12 bases between them. This CDR3 contains 13 residues. In germline, CDR1 is DFQATT, CDR2 SNEGSKA (reference sequence). The CDR3 region is CSASSESVYGYTF. The CDR3 region has the DNA TGCAGTGCTAGTAGTGAGTCCGTCTATGGCTACACCTTC.

This sequence joins TRBV29-1 and TRBJ1-1; possible D gene TRBD1, 6 bases. Trimming left V 4 bases short and J 5 bases short, with 14 bases between. The CDR3 covers 13 residues. The germline V gene encodes CDR1 SQVTM and CDR2 ANQGSEA. The CDR3 DNA reads as TGCAGCGTTGTGTCAGGGGTAGAAACTGAAGCTTTCTTT. Its translation: CSVVSGVETEAFF. Together with reference TRBV29-1 and TRBJ1-1, the CDR3 gives the full variable domain: SAVISQKPSRDICQRGTSLTIQCQVDSQVTMMFWYRQQPGQSLTLIATANQGSEATYESGFVIDKFPISRPNLTFSTLTVSNMSPEDSSIYLCSVVSGVETEAFFGQGTRLTVV.

This chain links TRBV3-1 with TRBJ1-1; no clear D. The V gene's germline CDR1 is LGHDT and CDR2 YNNKEL (reference sequence). The CDR3 has 14 residues. Trimming shortened V by 5 bases and J by 3 bases, and 13 bases separated the two germline ends. The CDR3 here is CASSFGTVDTEAFF. The CDR3 nucleotides read TGTGCCAGCAGCTTTGGAACGGTGGACACTGAAGCTTTCTTT.

The V gene is TRBV20-1, the J gene TRBJ1-2, with 7 nucleotides matching TRBD1. The CDR3 has 13 residues. Germline loops: CDR1 DFQATT, CDR2 SNEGSKA (reference sequence). The V and J ends lost 0 bases and 9 bases, in that order; junction bases with no gene match: 7. CDR3 nucleotides: TGCAGTGCTAGAGATGGGGAGGGGGCCCGCTACACCTTC. Translating it yields CSARDGEGARYTF.

This chain uses TRBV20-1 with TRBJ1-4; D unclear. There are 13 residues in the CDR3. Trimming took off 5 bases at V and 5 bases at J, with 12 bases between the two ends. From germline, CDR1 is DFQATT and CDR2 SNEGSKA (reference sequence). CDR3 nucleotides: TGCAGTGCTGTGGATGGGCGGAATGAAAAACTGTTTTTT. Amino acid sequence: CSAVDGRNEKLFF.